These 5 T cell receptor beta chains were sequenced from one sample in a study of blood T cell repertoires in COVID-19 (dated by TCRdb to the early 2020s). Receptor amplification or capture employed the immunoSEQ multiplex PCR assay. TCRdb mirrors the immuneACCESS table, restricted to in-frame sequences. Some clones are absent from its copies; in checked studies, under half trace to an unresolved V gene, and the reason for the others is unknown. Recorded for this sample are 300,000 or so clones; approximately 89% of them occurred a single time. The biggest ten clones account for 7.8% of the sample. The material sequenced was peripheral blood. Source of these receptors: a woman in her 50s who had recovered from COVID-19.

The V gene is TRBV6-5, the J gene TRBJ1-5, with a weak D call TRBD1 (5 bases). V was shortened by 7 bases and J by 3 bases, with 10 bases between the two germline ends. The germline CDR1 and CDR2 sequences are MNHEY and SVGAGI. CDR3 length equals 13 residues. CDR3 region: CASNGGYNQPQHF. In DNA form, the CDR3 reads TGTGCCAGCAACGGGGGGTACAATCAGCCCCAGCATTTT.

The chain employs TRBV18 and TRBJ2-7, with 8 nucleotides matching TRBD1. The V and J ends lost 5 bases and 5 bases, in that order; junction bases with no gene match: 5. The CDR3 length is 13 residues. CDR1 is KGHSH, CDR2 LQKENI, per germline. CDR3 sequence (DNA): TGTGCCAGCTCAGTGGGGACAGGCAACGAGCAGTACTTC. This codes for CASSVGTGNEQYF.

The rearrangement joins TRBV7-9 to TRBJ1-1; no firm D call. Trimming shortened V by 4 bases and J by 6 bases, and 9 bases separated the two germline ends. This CDR3 spans 12 amino acids. Germline V gene data show CDR1 as SEHNR and CDR2 as FQNEAQ (reference sequence). For the CDR3, the DNA is TGTGCCAGCAGCTCGGTCTTGGCTGAAGCTTTCTTT. Amino acid sequence: CASSSVLAEAFF.

This clone was seen a handful of times. The genes are TRBV5-4 and TRBJ2-2, with TRBD1 matching 7 bases. Trimming removed 4 bases from V and 5 bases from J; junction bases left unmatched: 11. Germline V gene lookup returns CDR1 SGHNT and CDR2 YYREEE (reference sequence). The CDR3 runs 16 residues. The DNA for the CDR3 is TGTGCCAGCAGCGATTCCCGGGACAGACCGACCGGGGAGCTGTTTTTT. Translation: CASSDSRDRPTGELFF.

This clone appeared once. This sequence joins TRBV7-2 and TRBJ2-5; D is possibly TRBD2 (5 bases). The germline V gene encodes CDR1 SGHTA and CDR2 FQGNSA. The CDR3 is 14 residues long. V dropped 6 bases and J dropped 0 bases, with 11 bases sitting between them. CDR3 protein: CASRDSAYQETQYF. Written as DNA, the CDR3 is TGTGCCAGCAGGGACTCAGCGTACCAAGAGACCCAGTACTTC. The full variable domain, in which reference TRBV7-2 and TRBJ2-5 provide the parts outside the CDR3, is GAGVSQSPSNKVTEKGKDVELRCDPISGHTALYWYRQSLGQGLEFLIYFQGNSAPDKSGLPSDRFSAERTGGSVSTLTIQRTQQEDSAVYLCASRDSAYQETQYFGPGTRLLVL.